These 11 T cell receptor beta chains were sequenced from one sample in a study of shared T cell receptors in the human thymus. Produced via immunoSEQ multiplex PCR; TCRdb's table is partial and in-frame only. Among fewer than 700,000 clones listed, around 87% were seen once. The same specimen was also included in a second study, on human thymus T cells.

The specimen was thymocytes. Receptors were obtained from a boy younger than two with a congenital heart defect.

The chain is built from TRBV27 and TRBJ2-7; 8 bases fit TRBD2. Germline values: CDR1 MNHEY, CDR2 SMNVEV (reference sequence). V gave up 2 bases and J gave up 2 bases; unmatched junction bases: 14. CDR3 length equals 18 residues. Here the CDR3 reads CASSLLRNGGDFPYEQYF. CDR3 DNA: TGTGCCAGCAGTTTACTGAGGAACGGGGGGGACTTTCCCTACGAGCAGTACTTC.

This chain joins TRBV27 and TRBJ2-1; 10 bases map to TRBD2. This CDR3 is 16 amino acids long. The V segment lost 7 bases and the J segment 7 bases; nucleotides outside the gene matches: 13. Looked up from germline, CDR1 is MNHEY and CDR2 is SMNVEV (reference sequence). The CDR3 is CASTIKAGGPRNEQFF. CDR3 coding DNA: TGTGCCAGCACCATTAAAGCGGGAGGGCCGAGGAATGAGCAGTTCTTC.

CDR3 DNA sequence: TGCAGCGTTCCCCGGGGCCCAGGGGGAAGGCAGTACTTC. Translated: CSVPRGPGGRQYF. The chain couples TRBV29-1 to TRBJ2-7, with TRBD1 matching 7 bases. The germline gives CDR1 SQVTM, CDR2 ANQGSEA. This CDR3 has 13 amino acids. Trimming took 5 bases from V and 9 from J; bases not matched to a gene: 13.

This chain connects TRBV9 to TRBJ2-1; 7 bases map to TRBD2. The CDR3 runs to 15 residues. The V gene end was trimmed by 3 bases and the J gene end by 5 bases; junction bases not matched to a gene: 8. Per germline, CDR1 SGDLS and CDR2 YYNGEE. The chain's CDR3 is CASSGRRDYHNEQFF. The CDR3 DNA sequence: TGTGCCAGCAGCGGCCGACGGGACTACCACAATGAGCAGTTCTTC.

For the CDR3, the DNA is TGTGCCAGCAGCCCCACGGAAGCGGGAGCCGGCAATGAGCAGTTCTTC. Translating gives CASSPTEAGAGNEQFF. This chain connects TRBV7-9 to TRBJ2-1, with 8 bases matching TRBD2. Germline values: CDR1 SEHNR, CDR2 FQNEAQ (reference sequence). Germline trimming cut 5 bases from V and 6 bases from J; bases unmatched to any gene: 12. The length of the CDR3 is 16 residues.

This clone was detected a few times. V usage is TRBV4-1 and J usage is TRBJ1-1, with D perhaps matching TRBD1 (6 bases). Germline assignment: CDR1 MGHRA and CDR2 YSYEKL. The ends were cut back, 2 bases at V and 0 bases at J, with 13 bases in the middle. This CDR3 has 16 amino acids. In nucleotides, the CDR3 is TGCGCCAGCAGCCAACCTCCGGGACACATGAACACTGAAGCTTTCTTT. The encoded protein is CASSQPPGHMNTEAFF.

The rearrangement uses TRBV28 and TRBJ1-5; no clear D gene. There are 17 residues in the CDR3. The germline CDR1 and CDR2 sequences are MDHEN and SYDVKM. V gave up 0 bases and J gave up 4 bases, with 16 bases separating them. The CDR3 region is CASSLCRVWRRNQPQHF. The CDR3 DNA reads TGTGCCAGCAGTTTATGCCGTGTGTGGAGAAGAAATCAGCCCCAGCATTTT.

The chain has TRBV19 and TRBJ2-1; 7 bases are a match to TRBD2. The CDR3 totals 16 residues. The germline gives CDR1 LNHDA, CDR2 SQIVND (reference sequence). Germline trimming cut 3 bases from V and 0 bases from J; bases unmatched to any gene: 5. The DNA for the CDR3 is TGTGCCAGTAGTATCAGGCGGGAGAGCTCCTACAATGAGCAGTTCTTC. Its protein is CASSIRRESSYNEQFF.

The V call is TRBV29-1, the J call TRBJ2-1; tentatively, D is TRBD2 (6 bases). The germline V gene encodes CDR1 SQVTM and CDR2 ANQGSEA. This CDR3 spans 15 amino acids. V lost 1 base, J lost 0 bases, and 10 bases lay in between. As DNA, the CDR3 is TGCAGCGTTGAAGGGCGGAGGGCCTCCTACAATGAGCAGTTCTTC. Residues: CSVEGRRASYNEQFF.

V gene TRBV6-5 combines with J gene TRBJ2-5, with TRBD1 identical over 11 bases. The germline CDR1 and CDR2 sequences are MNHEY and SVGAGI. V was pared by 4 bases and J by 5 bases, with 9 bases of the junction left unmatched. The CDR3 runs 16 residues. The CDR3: CASSWTWDRGVETQYF. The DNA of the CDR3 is TGTGCCAGCAGTTGGACCTGGGACAGGGGGGTGGAGACCCAGTACTTC.

CDR3 DNA: TGCGCCAGCAGCTTGCGCCGGGATACTACCTCTGGGGCCAACGTCCTGACTTTC. Translated: CASSLRRDTTSGANVLTF. The V gene is TRBV5-1, the J gene TRBJ2-6; TRBD2 might be the D (5 bases). The V gene lost 1 base and the J gene lost 0 bases, with 14 bases spanning the gap. CDR3 length: 18 amino acids. Germline V CDR1 and CDR2: SGHRS, YFSETQ.